A selection of T cell receptor beta chains follows, all from one sample in a study of OX40 agonist ivuxolimab in advanced cancers. The data were produced by immunoSEQ multiplex PCR, yet TCRdb's version contains in-frame clones alone and is incomplete. Here the sample spans around 63,000 clones, more than 80% being singletons. The sample consisted of CD4+ or CD8+ T cells sorted from blood, taken in a trial of the OX40 agonist ivuxolimab. The receptors were gathered from an adult with an advanced solid tumor such as melanoma, head and neck, liver or kidney cancer. Each CDR3 is given with its conserved first and last residue. The D gene is left open where the match is weak. Expanded clones are given a class, and other clones once, few, many or no size at all.

V gene: TRBV5-5
clone size: .
J gene: TRBJ2-5
D gene: .
CDR3 protein: CASSSSPVDGETQYF
CDR3 DNA: TGTGCCAGCAGCTCAAGTCCCGTGGATGGGGAGACCCAGTACTTC

V gene: TRBV5-6
clone size: .
J gene: TRBJ1-6
D gene: .
CDR3 protein: CASSSFIFNSPLHF
CDR3 DNA: TGTGCCAGCAGTTCGTTTATCTTTAATTCACCCCTCCACTTT

V gene: TRBV5-5
clone size: .
J gene: TRBJ2-7
D gene: .
CDR3 protein: CASSFTSSYEQYF
CDR3 DNA: TGTGCCAGCAGCTTCACGAGCTCCTACGAGCAGTACTTC

V gene: TRBV6-6
clone size: .
J gene: TRBJ2-1
D gene: TRBD1
CDR3 protein: CASSLLTGTLSEQFF
CDR3 DNA: TGTGCCAGCAGTCTACTGACAGGGACGCTTTCTGAGCAGTTCTTC

V gene: TRBV7-2
clone size: once
J gene: TRBJ1-2
D gene: .
CDR3 protein: CASSLQSGANYGYTF
CDR3 DNA: TGTGCCAGCAGCCTTCAGTCGGGAGCTAACTATGGCTACACCTTC

V gene: TRBV6-4
clone size: .
J gene: TRBJ1-2
D gene: .
CDR3 protein: CASSDHGGSNYGYTF
CDR3 DNA: TGTGCCAGCAGTGATCATGGGGGCTCTAACTATGGCTACACCTTC

V gene: TRBV7-2
clone size: .
J gene: TRBJ2-5
D gene: .
CDR3 protein: CASSSTGLGFGETQYF
CDR3 DNA: TGTGCCAGCAGCTCTACTGGGTTAGGGTTCGGGGAGACCCAGTACTTC

V gene: TRBV5-4
clone size: .
J gene: TRBJ2-2
D gene: .
CDR3 protein: CASSLGASGTGELFF
CDR3 DNA: TGTGCCAGCAGCTTGGGGGCTAGTGGTACCGGGGAGCTGTTTTTT

V gene: TRBV27
clone size: few
J gene: TRBJ2-7
D gene: .
CDR3 protein: CASSRVFRGHEQYF
CDR3 DNA: TGTGCCAGCAGCCGGGTCTTCAGAGGCCACGAGCAGTACTTC

V gene: TRBV5-4
clone size: .
J gene: TRBJ2-3
D gene: .
CDR3 protein: CASSLAVVSTDTQYF
CDR3 DNA: TGTGCCAGCAGCTTGGCAGTCGTAAGCACAGATACGCAGTATTTT

V gene: TRBV4-2
clone size: .
J gene: TRBJ2-1
D gene: .
CDR3 protein: CASSQTGINEQFF
CDR3 DNA: TGTGCCAGCAGCCAGACAGGAATCAATGAGCAGTTCTTC

V gene: TRBV27
clone size: .
J gene: TRBJ2-1
D gene: TRBD1
CDR3 protein: CASSLFGQGSYNEQFF
CDR3 DNA: TGTGCCAGCAGTTTATTTGGACAGGGCTCCTACAATGAGCAGTTCTTC

V gene: TRBV7-2
clone size: .
J gene: TRBJ2-5
D gene: .
CDR3 protein: CASSFQGGGETQYF
CDR3 DNA: TGTGCCAGCAGCTTCCAGGGGGGGGGAGAGACCCAGTACTTC

V gene: TRBV11-3
clone size: .
J gene: TRBJ2-1
D gene: .
CDR3 protein: CASSLEGALSYNEQFF
CDR3 DNA: TGTGCCAGCAGCTTAGAAGGAGCGCTCTCCTACAATGAGCAGTTCTTC

V gene: TRBV28
clone size: .
J gene: TRBJ1-5
D gene: .
CDR3 protein: CASSWGNQPQHF
CDR3 DNA: TGTGCCAGCAGTTGGGGGAATCAGCCCCAGCATTTT

V gene: TRBV2
clone size: .
J gene: TRBJ1-5
D gene: .
CDR3 protein: CASTIGPGNQPQHF
CDR3 DNA: TGTGCCAGCACTATTGGGCCTGGAAATCAGCCCCAGCATTTT

V gene: TRBV27
clone size: once
J gene: TRBJ2-6
D gene: .
CDR3 protein: CASSSGKYVSGANVLTF
CDR3 DNA: TGTGCCAGCAGTTCGGGCAAGTACGTCTCTGGGGCCAACGTCCTGACTTTC

V gene: TRBV10-3
clone size: .
J gene: TRBJ2-2
D gene: TRBD2
CDR3 protein: CAISGGLALNTGELFF
CDR3 DNA: TGTGCCATCAGTGGGGGACTAGCCCTAAACACCGGGGAGCTGTTTTTT

V gene: TRBV11-2
clone size: .
J gene: TRBJ2-1
D gene: TRBD2
CDR3 protein: CASSLGWRGSYNEQFF
CDR3 DNA: TGTGCCAGCAGCTTAGGGTGGCGGGGGTCCTACAATGAGCAGTTCTTC

V gene: TRBV7-3
clone size: .
J gene: TRBJ1-5
D gene: .
CDR3 protein: CASSLEAPLISNQPQHF
CDR3 DNA: TGTGCCAGCAGCTTAGAGGCGCCTTTGATTAGCAATCAGCCCCAGCATTTT

V gene: TRBV7-9
clone size: .
J gene: TRBJ2-3
D gene: TRBD1
CDR3 protein: CAGQGTGGADTQYF
CDR3 DNA: TGTGCAGGACAGGGAACCGGAGGTGCAGATACGCAGTATTTT

V gene: TRBV7-6
clone size: .
J gene: TRBJ2-7
D gene: TRBD1
CDR3 protein: CASSTSPGTGVGEQYF
CDR3 DNA: TGTGCCAGCAGCACCTCTCCCGGGACAGGGGTGGGAGAGCAGTACTTC

V gene: TRBV6-5
clone size: .
J gene: TRBJ1-5
D gene: .
CDR3 protein: CASSYGGYNQPQHF
CDR3 DNA: TGTGCCAGCAGTTATGGCGGTTACAATCAGCCCCAGCATTTT

V gene: TRBV5-4
clone size: .
J gene: TRBJ2-5
D gene: TRBD2
CDR3 protein: CASRAGLAGEAETQYF
CDR3 DNA: TGTGCCAGCCGGGCGGGGCTAGCGGGAGAGGCGGAGACCCAGTACTTC

V gene: TRBV27
clone size: .
J gene: TRBJ1-1
D gene: .
CDR3 protein: CASRTGTINTEAFF
CDR3 DNA: TGTGCCAGCAGAACCGGGACTATTAACACTGAAGCTTTCTTT

V gene: TRBV5-1
clone size: few
J gene: TRBJ1-2
D gene: .
CDR3 protein: CASSLERNGYTF
CDR3 DNA: TGCGCCAGCAGCTTGGAGCGGAATGGCTACACCTTC

V gene: TRBV2
clone size: .
J gene: TRBJ2-3
D gene: TRBD2
CDR3 protein: CASSWTSETDTQYF
CDR3 DNA: TGTGCCAGCAGCTGGACTAGCGAGACAGATACGCAGTATTTT

V gene: TRBV19
clone size: .
J gene: TRBJ2-2
D gene: TRBD2
CDR3 protein: CASSRITSGSRAGELFF
CDR3 DNA: TGTGCCAGTAGTAGGATTACTAGCGGGAGTCGGGCCGGGGAGCTGTTTTTT

V gene: TRBV6-1
clone size: few
J gene: TRBJ2-7
D gene: .
CDR3 protein: CASRRASHEQYF
CDR3 DNA: TGTGCCAGCAGACGGGCCAGCCACGAGCAGTACTTC

V gene: TRBV13
clone size: .
J gene: TRBJ1-2
D gene: .
CDR3 protein: CATRTLRLYGYTF
CDR3 DNA: TGTGCCACCCGGACCTTACGTCTATATGGCTACACCTTC

V gene: TRBV2
clone size: .
J gene: TRBJ2-4
D gene: .
CDR3 protein: CASFRGHPLAKNIQYF
CDR3 DNA: TGTGCATCATTCCGGGGACATCCTTTAGCCAAAAACATTCAGTACTTC

V gene: TRBV15
clone size: .
J gene: TRBJ1-5
D gene: .
CDR3 protein: CATSRVAYSNQPQHF
CDR3 DNA: TGTGCCACCAGCAGAGTGGCCTATAGCAATCAGCCCCAGCATTTT

V gene: TRBV28
clone size: .
J gene: TRBJ2-5
D gene: .
CDR3 protein: CASSQTPGETQYF
CDR3 DNA: TGTGCCAGCAGTCAAACCCCTGGGGAGACCCAGTACTTC

V gene: TRBV6-6
clone size: .
J gene: TRBJ1-2
D gene: .
CDR3 protein: CASSYGPRSVYGYTF
CDR3 DNA: TGTGCCAGCAGTTACGGGCCCCGGAGTGTTTATGGCTACACCTTC

V gene: TRBV7-8
clone size: .
J gene: TRBJ1-5
D gene: TRBD1
CDR3 protein: CASSTGTGLQPQHF
CDR3 DNA: TGTGCCAGCAGCACCGGGACAGGGCTTCAGCCCCAGCATTTT

V gene: TRBV10-3
clone size: .
J gene: TRBJ2-2
D gene: TRBD1
CDR3 protein: CAISDYDRGTGELFF
CDR3 DNA: TGTGCCATCAGTGACTATGACAGGGGGACCGGGGAGCTGTTTTTT

V gene: TRBV5-1
clone size: .
J gene: TRBJ2-7
D gene: .
CDR3 protein: CASSPTLGYEQYF
CDR3 DNA: TGCGCCAGCAGCCCGACCCTGGGTTACGAGCAGTACTTC

V gene: TRBV5-1
clone size: .
J gene: TRBJ2-5
D gene: TRBD2
CDR3 protein: CASSSGTSGIETQYF
CDR3 DNA: TGCGCCAGCAGCTCTGGGACTAGCGGGATTGAGACCCAGTACTTC